This is a list of T cell receptor beta chains from one sample in a study of blood T cell repertoires in COVID-19. The method was immunoSEQ multiplex PCR; TCRdb's version includes in-frame clones alone and lacks a portion of them. The data show about 400,000 clones, roughly 89% seen once. The source material was PBMCs or T cells enriched from blood (not recorded which). The receptors originated from a woman in her 30s who had recovered from COVID-19. The CDR3 runs from the conserved cysteine through the conserved F or W. The order of the fields is J gene, clone size, V gene, D gene, CDR3 protein, CDR3 DNA. D genes are given only for firm matches. Size is omitted from some rows. Given values are once, few, many or a class for expanded clones.

TRBJ2-7,-,TRBV7-9,-,CASSLVAEQYF,TGTGCCAGCAGCTTAGTGGCCGAGCAGTACTTC
TRBJ1-2,-,TRBV7-2,-,CASSLAVENYGYTF,TGTGCCAGCAGCTTAGCGGTGGAGAACTATGGCTACACCTTC
TRBJ1-6,few,TRBV9,-,CASSAVGVDSPLHF,TGTGCCAGCAGCGCAGTAGGAGTGGATTCACCCCTCCACTTT
TRBJ2-1,once,TRBV7-2,TRBD2,CARVAGGLNEQFF,TGTGCCAGGGTAGCGGGAGGTCTCAATGAGCAGTTCTTC
TRBJ1-2,-,TRBV5-1,TRBD1,CASSLGLGQKNYGYTF,TGCGCCAGCAGCTTGGGTCTGGGACAGAAGAACTATGGCTACACCTTC
TRBJ1-3,-,TRBV6-5,-,CASSRKLGAGNTIYF,TGTGCCAGCAGCCGAAAGTTAGGAGCTGGAAACACCATATATTTT
TRBJ2-3,-,TRBV5-8,-,CASSLGGRAGTDTQYF,TGTGCCAGCAGCCTGGGCGGCAGGGCGGGCACAGATACGCAGTATTTT
TRBJ1-3,-,TRBV5-4,-,CASSSVGPSGNTIYF,TGTGCCAGCAGCTCAGTGGGGCCCTCTGGAAACACCATATATTTT
TRBJ1-1,-,TRBV27,TRBD1,CASSPGQGRLPTEAFF,TGTGCCAGCAGTCCCGGACAGGGCAGGCTTCCCACTGAAGCTTTCTTT
TRBJ2-1,few,TRBV13,-,CASSLGGRGAYNEQFF,TGTGCCAGCAGCTTAGGTGGGAGGGGGGCCTACAATGAGCAGTTCTTC
TRBJ2-1,-,TRBV27,-,CASSTGSSYNEQFF,TGTGCCAGCAGTACAGGGAGCTCCTACAATGAGCAGTTCTTC
TRBJ1-5,-,TRBV6-6,-,CASSYAGEGQPQHF,TGTGCCAGCAGTTACGCTGGGGAGGGACAGCCCCAGCATTTT
TRBJ2-1,-,TRBV5-4,-,CASSAFGGDVQFF,TGTGCCAGCAGCGCTTTCGGCGGTGACGTGCAGTTCTTC
TRBJ2-1,-,TRBV7-9,-,CASALAGQTVYNEQFF,TGTGCCAGCGCCTTGGCAGGACAGACCGTCTACAATGAGCAGTTCTTC
TRBJ2-7,-,TRBV20-1,-,CSAQADYEQYF,TGCAGTGCACAAGCGGACTACGAGCAGTACTTC
TRBJ1-1,-,TRBV27,-,CASSLHGTPNTEAFF,TGTGCCAGCAGTTTACACGGGACACCGAACACTGAAGCTTTCTTT
TRBJ2-7,-,TRBV6-5,-,CASSPQGSYEQYF,TGTGCCAGCAGCCCCCAGGGTTCCTACGAGCAGTACTTC
TRBJ2-1,-,TRBV28,-,CASSFLTGVGDNEQFF,TGTGCCAGCAGTTTTTTGACGGGAGTAGGGGACAATGAGCAGTTCTTC
TRBJ1-5,-,TRBV6-5,-,CASSRTAGNQPQHF,TGTGCCAGCAGCCGGACAGCGGGCAATCAGCCCCAGCATTTT
TRBJ1-1,once,TRBV19,-,CASSTPGNTEAFF,TGTGCCAGTAGTACACCGGGGAACACTGAAGCTTTCTTT
TRBJ1-1,-,TRBV21-1,-,CASSFRRQLNTEAFF,TGTGCCAGCAGCTTTCGGCGGCAACTGAACACTGAAGCTTTCTTT
TRBJ2-3,-,TRBV27,-,CASSLRPGGDTDTQYF,TGTGCCAGCAGTTTACGTCCAGGTGGTGACACAGATACGCAGTATTTT
TRBJ2-7,-,TRBV21-1,-,CASSKGGNSYEQYF,TGTGCCAGCAGCAAAGGCGGGAACTCCTACGAGCAGTACTTC
TRBJ1-1,-,TRBV10-3,-,CAISVQGVSTEAFF,TGTGCCATCAGTGTACAGGGAGTAAGTACTGAAGCTTTCTTT
TRBJ1-4,-,TRBV4-1,-,CASSQEPTNEKLFF,TGCGCCAGCAGCCAGGAGCCCACTAATGAAAAACTGTTTTTT
TRBJ1-6,-,TRBV5-5,-,CASSFGNRGSSYNSPLHF,TGTGCCAGCAGCTTTGGAAACCGGGGGAGCTCCTATAATTCACCCCTCCACTTT
TRBJ2-2,-,TRBV5-1,TRBD1,CASSWGLDRATGELFF,TGCGCCAGCAGCTGGGGTTTGGACAGGGCCACCGGGGAGCTGTTTTTT
TRBJ1-2,-,TRBV6-5,TRBD1,CASTRDRGSYGYTF,TGTGCCAGCACACGGGACAGGGGCAGCTATGGCTACACCTTC
TRBJ1-6,-,TRBV11-1,-,CASSFRGGNSPLHF,TGTGCCAGCAGCTTTCGGGGGGGGAATTCACCCCTCCACTTT
TRBJ1-5,-,TRBV6-1,-,CASSEGGTYSNQPQHF,TGTGCCAGCAGTGAAGGGGGGACTTATAGCAATCAGCCCCAGCATTTT
TRBJ2-3,-,TRBV12-3/TRBV12-4,-,CASSFSGDTQYF,TGTGCCAGCAGTTTTTCGGGGGATACGCAGTATTTT
TRBJ1-1,-,TRBV18,-,CASSPQPGRTMNTEAFF,TGTGCCAGCTCACCGCAGCCGGGACGGACTATGAACACTGAAGCTTTCTTT
TRBJ2-1,-,TRBV28,TRBD2,CATLGAGALPNEQFF,TGTGCCACCCTCGGAGCGGGAGCGCTGCCAAATGAGCAGTTCTTC
TRBJ2-7,few,TRBV2,-,CASRPGQLSYEQYF,TGTGCCAGCAGGCCGGGACAACTCTCCTACGAGCAGTACTTC
TRBJ1-3,-,TRBV7-2,TRBD1,CASSIRDRETNTIYF,TGTGCCAGCAGCATCCGGGACAGGGAGACAAACACCATATATTTT
TRBJ2-1,-,TRBV28,-,CASSTWTVNEQFF,TGTGCCAGCAGTACCTGGACAGTTAATGAGCAGTTCTTC
TRBJ2-5,-,TRBV5-4,TRBD2,CASSLSGGAETQYF,TGTGCCAGCAGCTTGAGCGGGGGGGCTGAGACCCAGTACTTC
TRBJ2-1,-,TRBV11-3,TRBD2,CASSLIAGSSYNEQFF,TGTGCCAGCAGCCTTATAGCGGGATCCTCCTACAATGAGCAGTTCTTC
TRBJ2-1,-,TRBV7-9,TRBD2,CASSLGGSYNEQFF,TGTGCCAGCAGCTTAGGCGGGAGCTACAATGAGCAGTTCTTC
TRBJ2-3,-,TRBV9,TRBD2,CASSVNGRAEDTQYF,TGTGCCAGCAGCGTGAACGGGAGGGCCGAAGATACGCAGTATTTT
TRBJ2-5,-,TRBV20-1,TRBD2,CSASRATSGEETQYF,TGCAGTGCTAGTCGTGCAACTAGCGGGGAAGAGACCCAGTACTTC
TRBJ1-4,-,TRBV9,TRBD1,CASSSRQGTEKLFF,TGTGCCAGCAGCTCGAGACAGGGGACTGAAAAACTGTTTTTT
TRBJ2-1,-,TRBV11-2,TRBD2,CASSLLISGLAGLNEQFF,TGTGCCAGCAGCTTATTAATCTCGGGACTAGCGGGCCTCAATGAGCAGTTCTTC
TRBJ1-2,-,TRBV30,-,CAWSVSVEKGYTF,TGTGCCTGGAGTGTAAGTGTGGAGAAAGGCTACACCTTC
TRBJ2-7,-,TRBV5-1,-,CASSGRAAEQYF,TGCGCCAGCAGCGGCAGGGCAGCCGAGCAGTACTTC
TRBJ1-5,few,TRBV6-5,TRBD1,CASRRQGYSNQPQHF,TGTGCCAGCAGAAGACAGGGTTATAGCAATCAGCCCCAGCATTTT
TRBJ2-3,-,TRBV7-3,TRBD2,CASSYVAIGSGGALGTQYF,TGTGCCAGCAGTTACGTAGCCATTGGATCCGGGGGGGCCTTAGGTACGCAGTATTTT
TRBJ1-5,-,TRBV7-8,-,CASSPWRGLSNQPQHF,TGTGCCAGCAGCCCTTGGAGGGGTCTTAGCAATCAGCCCCAGCATTTT
TRBJ2-5,-,TRBV7-3,TRBD2,CASSPGASGGETQYF,TGTGCCAGCAGCCCTGGGGCTAGCGGGGGTGAGACCCAGTACTTC
TRBJ2-1,-,TRBV30,-,CAWSVQRDNEQFF,TGTGCCTGGAGTGTACAGCGGGACAATGAGCAGTTCTTC
TRBJ1-4,-,TRBV9,TRBD1,CASSVGTGFNEKLFF,TGTGCCAGCAGCGTCGGGACAGGATTTAATGAAAAACTGTTTTTT
TRBJ2-7,-,TRBV14,-,CASSHPGPFYEQYF,TGTGCCAGCAGCCACCCAGGCCCTTTTTACGAGCAGTACTTC
TRBJ1-1,-,TRBV27,-,CASSFDFMNTEAFF,TGTGCCAGCAGTTTTGACTTCATGAACACTGAAGCTTTCTTT
TRBJ2-5,-,TRBV15,TRBD1,CATSRNDRGETQYF,TGTGCCACCAGCAGAAACGACAGGGGAGAGACCCAGTACTTC
TRBJ1-6,-,TRBV6-5,-,CASTRGTYNSPLHF,TGTGCCAGCACCCGGGGGACCTATAATTCACCCCTCCACTTT
TRBJ2-1,few,TRBV9,-,CASSAMDTEQFF,TGTGCCAGCAGCGCAATGGACACTGAGCAGTTCTTC
TRBJ2-7,-,TRBV11-2,TRBD1,CASSLDPGATGAPTYEQYF,TGTGCCAGCAGCTTAGATCCGGGGGCGACAGGGGCCCCTACCTACGAGCAGTACTTC